These T cell receptor beta chains were read from a single sample in a study of shared clonotypes between healthy human individuals. Clones were read by immunoSEQ multiplex PCR, and TCRdb kept only the in-frame ones, dropping some. The sample includes around 2,000,000 clones, roughly 94% of them seen just once. Sequencing was carried out using naive CD4+ T cells sorted from blood. All receptors derive from a man between 18 and 29 years old in good health. CDR3s include the opening cysteine and the closing phenylalanine or tryptophan. D genes are given only for firm matches. Size is stated for part of the rows, as once, few or many counts, or as a class when the clone is expanded.

v_gene,j_gene,abundance,d_gene,CDR3aa,CDR3nt
TRBV29-1,TRBJ1-2,-,-,CSVRTGIYGYTF,TGCAGCGTTCGTACAGGGATCTATGGCTACACCTTC
TRBV7-9,TRBJ1-2,once,-,CASSPTGRNYGYTF,TGTGCCAGCAGCCCTACGGGACGGAACTATGGCTACACCTTC
TRBV6-5,TRBJ2-5,-,-,CASKALVFQETQYF,TGTGCCAGCAAGGCCTTAGTTTTCCAAGAGACCCAGTACTTC
TRBV19,TRBJ2-7,-,-,CASSIDLSREQYF,TGTGCCAGTAGTATAGACCTTTCACGGGAGCAGTACTTC
TRBV7-9,TRBJ1-2,-,TRBD1,CASSFGQGGGYTF,TGTGCCAGCAGCTTCGGACAGGGTGGTGGCTACACCTTC
TRBV6-1,TRBJ2-7,-,TRBD2,CASSEIRLAGEQYF,TGTGCCAGCAGTGAGATTAGACTAGCGGGCGAGCAGTACTTC
TRBV12-5,TRBJ2-3,-,TRBD1,CASGLSDREGSADTQYF,TGTGCTAGTGGTTTGTCGGACAGGGAAGGGTCGGCAGATACGCAGTATTTT
TRBV10-3,TRBJ2-7,-,-,CAISESLGKQYF,TGTGCCATCAGTGAGTCACTCGGTAAGCAGTACTTC
TRBV20-1,TRBJ2-1,few,-,CSARKDEQFF,TGCAGTGCTAGAAAGGATGAGCAGTTCTTC
TRBV27,TRBJ2-7,-,-,CASSPSVGEVGYEQYF,TGTGCCAGCAGTCCCTCGGTGGGCGAGGTGGGCTACGAGCAGTACTTC
TRBV5-4,TRBJ1-1,-,-,CASSPTPSREAFF,TGTGCCAGCAGCCCGACCCCGAGTCGCGAAGCTTTCTTT
TRBV18,TRBJ2-7,-,-,CASSPFPGAYEQYF,TGTGCCAGCTCACCCTTTCCGGGAGCCTACGAGCAGTACTTC
TRBV15,TRBJ1-1,-,-,CATSRDHIRPGSEAFF,TGTGCCACCAGCAGAGATCATATTAGGCCAGGGAGTGAAGCTTTCTTT
TRBV18,TRBJ1-1,-,-,CASSPPPGVLGYTEAFF,TGTGCCAGCTCACCACCTCCCGGGGTGTTGGGGTACACTGAAGCTTTCTTT
TRBV2,TRBJ2-4,-,-,CASSEGRGEDIQYF,TGTGCCAGCAGTGAAGGCAGGGGGGAAGACATTCAGTACTTC
TRBV28,TRBJ1-5,-,TRBD1,CASSFLDRDNQPQHF,TGTGCCAGCAGTTTCCTAGACAGGGACAATCAGCCCCAGCATTTT
TRBV5-1,TRBJ2-2,-,-,CASSPIGTGELFF,TGCGCCAGCAGCCCCATAGGGACCGGGGAGCTGTTTTTT
TRBV2,TRBJ1-2,-,TRBD1,CASTIWDGTVNGYTF,TGTGCCAGCACCATTTGGGATGGGACAGTTAATGGCTACACCTTC
TRBV7-9,TRBJ2-6,-,-,CASSLTSLSSGANVLTF,TGTGCCAGCAGCTTAACCAGCCTAAGCTCTGGGGCCAACGTCCTGACTTTC
TRBV11-2,TRBJ1-1,-,-,CASSLSDRNTEAFF,TGTGCCAGCAGCTTAAGCGACAGGAACACTGAAGCTTTCTTT
TRBV30,TRBJ2-7,-,TRBD1,CAWSGQGAWEQYF,TGTGCCTGGAGTGGGCAGGGGGCGTGGGAGCAGTACTTC
TRBV6-5,TRBJ1-1,-,-,CASSYSPDTEAFF,TGTGCCAGCAGTTACTCCCCAGACACTGAAGCTTTCTTT
TRBV2,TRBJ2-6,-,-,CAGMDGSGANVLTF,TGTGCCGGGATGGACGGCTCTGGGGCCAACGTCCTGACTTTC
TRBV30,TRBJ2-7,-,-,CAWSFSHEQYF,TGTGCCTGGTCGTTTAGTCACGAGCAGTACTTC
TRBV27,TRBJ1-1,-,-,CASKPGGHGRMNTEAFF,TGTGCCAGCAAACCGGGGGGCCATGGACGAATGAACACTGAAGCTTTCTTT
TRBV14,TRBJ1-2,-,-,CASSPLGASANYGYTF,TGTGCCAGCAGCCCCCTTGGGGCCTCGGCAAACTATGGCTACACCTTC
TRBV5-1,TRBJ1-4,-,-,CASSLEGPVEKLFF,TGCGCCAGCAGCTTGGAGGGGCCGGTTGAAAAACTGTTTTTT
TRBV28,TRBJ2-5,once,TRBD2,CASSSLWVSGLAGAWGETQYF,TGTGCCAGCAGTTCCCTCTGGGTCTCGGGACTAGCGGGTGCATGGGGAGAGACCCAGTACTTC
TRBV5-6,TRBJ2-3,-,-,CASSFRYPRLRGSTDTQYF,TGTGCCAGCAGCTTCAGATACCCGCGCTTACGCGGGAGCACAGATACGCAGTATTTT